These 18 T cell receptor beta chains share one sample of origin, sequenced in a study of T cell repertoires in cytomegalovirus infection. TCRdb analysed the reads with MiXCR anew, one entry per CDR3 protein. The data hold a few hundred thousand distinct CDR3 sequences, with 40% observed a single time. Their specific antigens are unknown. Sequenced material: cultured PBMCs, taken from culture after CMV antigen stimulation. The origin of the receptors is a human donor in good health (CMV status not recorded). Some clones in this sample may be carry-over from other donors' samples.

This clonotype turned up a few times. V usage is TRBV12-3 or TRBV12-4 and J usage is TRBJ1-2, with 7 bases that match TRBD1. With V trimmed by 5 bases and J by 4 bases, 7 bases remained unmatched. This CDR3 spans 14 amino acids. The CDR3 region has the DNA TGTGCCAGCAGTCCCGGGACAGCCACCTATGGCTACACCTTC. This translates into CASSPGTATYGYTF.

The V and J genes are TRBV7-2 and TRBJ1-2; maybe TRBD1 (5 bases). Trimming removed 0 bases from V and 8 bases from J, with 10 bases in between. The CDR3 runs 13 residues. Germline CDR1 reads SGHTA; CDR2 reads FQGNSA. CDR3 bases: TGTGCCAGCAGCTTAGCGAGGGGAGGCGGCTACACCTTC. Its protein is CASSLARGGGYTF.

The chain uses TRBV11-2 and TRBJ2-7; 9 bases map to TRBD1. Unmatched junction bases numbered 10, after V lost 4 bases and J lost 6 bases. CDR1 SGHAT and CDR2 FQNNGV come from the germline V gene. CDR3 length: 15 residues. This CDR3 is CASSYLPGQGREQYF. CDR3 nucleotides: TGTGCCAGCAGCTACCTCCCGGGACAGGGACGCGAGCAGTACTTC.

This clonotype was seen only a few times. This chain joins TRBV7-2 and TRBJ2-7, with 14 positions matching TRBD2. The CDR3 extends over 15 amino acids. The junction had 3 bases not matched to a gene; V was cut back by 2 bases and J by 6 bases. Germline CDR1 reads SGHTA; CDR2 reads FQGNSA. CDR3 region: CASSLRGLAGAEQYF. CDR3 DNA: TGTGCCAGCAGCTTAAGGGGACTAGCGGGGGCCGAGCAGTACTTC. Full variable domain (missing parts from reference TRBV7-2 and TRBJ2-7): GAGVSQSPSNKVTEKGKDVELRCDPISGHTALYWYRQSLGQGLEFLIYFQGNSAPDKSGLPSDRFSAERTGGSVSTLTIQRTQQEDSAVYLCASSLRGLAGAEQYFGPGTRLTVT.

CDR3 loop: CATSDLQGGSYGYTF. CDR3 nucleotides: TGTGCCACCAGTGATCTTCAAGGGGGGAGCTATGGCTACACCTTC. The chain employs TRBV24-1 and TRBJ1-2, with D tentatively TRBD1 (6 bases). V gave up 3 bases and J gave up 4 bases, with 14 bases separating them. Germline V gene data show CDR1 as KGHDR and CDR2 as SFDVKD. The CDR3 length is 15 residues.

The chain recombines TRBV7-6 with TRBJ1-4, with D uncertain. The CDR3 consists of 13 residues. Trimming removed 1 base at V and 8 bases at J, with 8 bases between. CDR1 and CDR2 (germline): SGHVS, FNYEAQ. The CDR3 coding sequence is TGTGCCAGCAGCTTAGGGACCTCAGAAAAACTGTTTTTT. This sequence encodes CASSLGTSEKLFF.

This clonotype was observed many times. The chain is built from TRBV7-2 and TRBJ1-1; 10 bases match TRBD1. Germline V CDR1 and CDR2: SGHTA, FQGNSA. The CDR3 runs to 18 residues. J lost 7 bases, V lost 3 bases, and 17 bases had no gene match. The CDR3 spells CASSFGVVGQGGIVEAFF. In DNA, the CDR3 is TGTGCCAGCAGCTTTGGGGTCGTAGGACAGGGGGGAATCGTTGAAGCTTTCTTT.

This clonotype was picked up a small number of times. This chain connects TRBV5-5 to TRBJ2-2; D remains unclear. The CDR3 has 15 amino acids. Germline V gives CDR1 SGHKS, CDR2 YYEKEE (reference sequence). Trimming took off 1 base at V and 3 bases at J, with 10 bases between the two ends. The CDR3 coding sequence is TGTGCCAGCAGCTTGAACGTGTTCGACACCGGGGAGCTGTTTTTT. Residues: CASSLNVFDTGELFF.

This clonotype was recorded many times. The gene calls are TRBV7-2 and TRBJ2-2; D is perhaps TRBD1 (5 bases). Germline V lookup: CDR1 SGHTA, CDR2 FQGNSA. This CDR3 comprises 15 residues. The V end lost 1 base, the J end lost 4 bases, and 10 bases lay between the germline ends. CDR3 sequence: CASSLGGRLTGELFF. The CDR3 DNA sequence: TGTGCCAGCAGCTTAGGGGGCCGACTCACCGGGGAGCTGTTTTTT.

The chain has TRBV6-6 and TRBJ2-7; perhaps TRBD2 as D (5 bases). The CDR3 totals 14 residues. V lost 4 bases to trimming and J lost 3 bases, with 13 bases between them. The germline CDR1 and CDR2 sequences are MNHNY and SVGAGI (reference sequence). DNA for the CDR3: TGTGCCAGCAGTTCTAGCCTTATCATCTACGAGCAGTACTTC. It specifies CASSSSLIIYEQYF.

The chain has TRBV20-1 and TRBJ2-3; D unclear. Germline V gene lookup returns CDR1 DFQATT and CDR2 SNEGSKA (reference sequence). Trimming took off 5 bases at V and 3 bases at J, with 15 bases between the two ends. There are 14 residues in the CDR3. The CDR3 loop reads CSAFFISQTDTQYF. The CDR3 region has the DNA TGCAGTGCTTTCTTTATTAGTCAGACAGATACGCAGTATTTT.

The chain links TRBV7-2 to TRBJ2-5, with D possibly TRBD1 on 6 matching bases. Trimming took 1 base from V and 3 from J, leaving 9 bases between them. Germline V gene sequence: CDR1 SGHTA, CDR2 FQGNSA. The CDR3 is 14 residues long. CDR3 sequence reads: CASSLVRGKETQYF. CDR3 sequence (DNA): TGTGCCAGCAGCTTAGTAAGGGGGAAAGAGACCCAGTACTTC.

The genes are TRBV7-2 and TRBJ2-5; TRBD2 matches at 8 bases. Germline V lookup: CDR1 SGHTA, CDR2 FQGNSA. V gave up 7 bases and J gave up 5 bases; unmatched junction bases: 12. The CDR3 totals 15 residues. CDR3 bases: TGTGCCAGCACCCCCGGGGGGGGCTCTCAGGAGACCCAGTACTTC. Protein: CASTPGGGSQETQYF.

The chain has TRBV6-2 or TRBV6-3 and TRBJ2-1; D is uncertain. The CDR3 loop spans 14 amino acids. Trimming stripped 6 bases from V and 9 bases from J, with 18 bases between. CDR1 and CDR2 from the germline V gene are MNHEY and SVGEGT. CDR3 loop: CASSIMDGSGEQFF. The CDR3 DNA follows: TGTGCCAGCAGCATAATGGACGGGTCGGGTGAGCAGTTCTTC.

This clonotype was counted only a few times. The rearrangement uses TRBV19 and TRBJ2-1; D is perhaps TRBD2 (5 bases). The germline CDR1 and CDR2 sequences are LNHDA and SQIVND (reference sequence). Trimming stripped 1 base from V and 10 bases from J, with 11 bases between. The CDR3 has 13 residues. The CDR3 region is CASSIAFTGEQFF. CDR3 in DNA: TGTGCCAGTAGTATAGCCTTTACGGGAGAGCAGTTCTTC.

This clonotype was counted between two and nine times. The CDR3 nucleotides read TGTGCCAGCAGCTGGGGGAAGAACACTGAAGCTTTCTTT. It specifies CASSWGKNTEAFF. The chain couples TRBV7-6 to TRBJ1-1; weak D call: TRBD1 (5 bases). V was pared by 4 bases and J by 1 base, with 7 bases between. This CDR3 comprises 13 residues. CDR1 is SGHVS and CDR2 is FNYEAQ in the germline V gene.

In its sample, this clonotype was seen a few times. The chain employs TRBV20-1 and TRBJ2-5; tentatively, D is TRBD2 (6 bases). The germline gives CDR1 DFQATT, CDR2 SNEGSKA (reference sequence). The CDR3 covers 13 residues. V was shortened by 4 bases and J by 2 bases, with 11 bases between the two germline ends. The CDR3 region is CSATPGLQETQYF. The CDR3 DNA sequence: TGCAGTGCTACCCCGGGACTTCAAGAGACCCAGTACTTC.

The CDR3 bases are TGTGCCAGCAGCTCGCACCCGGGCAGGTCGAACTATGGCTACACCTTC. This gives the protein CASSSHPGRSNYGYTF. V gene TRBV7-2 combines with J gene TRBJ1-2; unclear D gene. Germline values: CDR1 SGHTA, CDR2 FQGNSA. V was cut by 4 bases and J by 2 bases, with 17 bases left in between. This CDR3 spans 16 amino acids. Together with reference TRBV7-2 and TRBJ1-2, the CDR3 gives the full variable domain: GAGVSQSPSNKVTEKGKDVELRCDPISGHTALYWYRQSLGQGLEFLIYFQGNSAPDKSGLPSDRFSAERTGGSVSTLTIQRTQQEDSAVYLCASSSHPGRSNYGYTFGSGTRLTVV.